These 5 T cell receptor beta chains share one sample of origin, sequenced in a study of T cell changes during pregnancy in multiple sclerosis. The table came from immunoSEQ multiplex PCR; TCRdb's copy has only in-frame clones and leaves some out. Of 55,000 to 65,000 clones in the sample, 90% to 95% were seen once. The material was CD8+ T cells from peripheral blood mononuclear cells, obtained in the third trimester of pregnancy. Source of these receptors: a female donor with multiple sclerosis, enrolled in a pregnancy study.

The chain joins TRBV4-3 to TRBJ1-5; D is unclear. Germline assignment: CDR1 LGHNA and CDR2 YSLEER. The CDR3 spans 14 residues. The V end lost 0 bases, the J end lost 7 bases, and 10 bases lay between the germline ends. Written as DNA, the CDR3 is TGCGCCAGCAGCCAAGATGGAGGAGGCCAGCCCCAGCATTTT. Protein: CASSQDGGGQPQHF.

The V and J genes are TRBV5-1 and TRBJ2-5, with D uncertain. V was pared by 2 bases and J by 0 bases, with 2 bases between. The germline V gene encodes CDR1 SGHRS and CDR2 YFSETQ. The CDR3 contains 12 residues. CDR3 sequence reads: CASSFNQETQYF. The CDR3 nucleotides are TGCGCCAGCAGCTTTAACCAAGAGACCCAGTACTTC. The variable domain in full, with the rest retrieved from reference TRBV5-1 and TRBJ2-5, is KAGVTQTPRYLIKTRGQQVTLSCSPISGHRSVSWYQQTPGQGLQFLFEYFSETQRNKGNFPGRFSGRQFSNSRSEMNVSTLELGDSALYLCASSFNQETQYFGPGTRLLVL.

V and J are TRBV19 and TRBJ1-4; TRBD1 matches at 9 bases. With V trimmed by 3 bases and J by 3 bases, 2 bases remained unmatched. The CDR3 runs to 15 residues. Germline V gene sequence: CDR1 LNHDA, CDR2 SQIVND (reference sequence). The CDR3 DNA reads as TGTGCCAGTAGTATCGGACAGGGGCCTAATGAAAAACTGTTTTTT. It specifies CASSIGQGPNEKLFF. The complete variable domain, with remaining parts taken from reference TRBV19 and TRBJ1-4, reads DGGITQSPKYLFRKEGQNVTLSCEQNLNHDAMYWYRQDPGQGLRLIYYSQIVNDFQKGDIAEGYSVSREKKESFPLTVTSAQKNPTAFYLCASSIGQGPNEKLFFGSGTQLSVL.

This chain's CDR3 is CASSQEVDGSSYEQYF. CDR3 DNA: TGCGCCAGCAGCCAAGAGGTCGACGGGAGCTCCTACGAGCAGTACTTC. The chain carries TRBV4-1 and TRBJ2-7, with D tentatively TRBD2 (6 bases). V was pared by 0 bases and J by 0 bases, with 12 bases between. The CDR3 runs to 16 residues. CDR1 and CDR2 from the germline V gene are MGHRA and YSYEKL.

The CDR3 spells CSVEEGQGREGYTF. The CDR3 DNA follows: TGCAGCGTTGAAGAGGGACAGGGGAGGGAGGGCTACACCTTC. The rearrangement joins TRBV29-1 to TRBJ1-2; 10 bases match TRBD1. Germline-derived CDR1 and CDR2 are SQVTM and ANQGSEA. CDR3 length: 14 residues. Trimming took 0 bases from V and 8 from J; bases not matched to a gene: 6.